The present T cell receptor (beta chain) was sequenced within a study of cytomegalovirus exposure and HLA in healthy donors. Study details: In a previous analysis, nearly 120 million unique TCR beta sequences were found from some 180 million T cells. Study-wide results and caveats: Later analysis identified several of the most significant clusters that appeared linked to common viral pathogens. Relative to equally common others, HLA-associated TCR beta chains showed greater clonal expansion in a later analysis.

On this clone itself: What it binds is unknown.

In germline, CDR1 is MNHNS, CDR2 SASEGT. V lost 7 bases to trimming and J lost 4 bases; unmatched junction nucleotides: 4. CDR3 length equals 13 residues. PCR employed 60 Vbeta and 13 Jbeta primers. Sequenced by immunoSEQ multiplex PCR; TCRdb stores in-frame clones only, minus some. The profile shows about 160,000 clones, about 79% of them singletons. The clonotype originates from a woman in her forties or fifties in good health and CMV-seropositive. Sequences were obtained from PBMCs. The chain links TRBV6-1 to TRBJ1-5, with 7 bases that match TRBD1. The CDR3, as DNA: TGTGCCAGCACAGGGGGGTGGAATCAGCCCCAGCATTTT. Protein product: CASTGGWNQPQHF.